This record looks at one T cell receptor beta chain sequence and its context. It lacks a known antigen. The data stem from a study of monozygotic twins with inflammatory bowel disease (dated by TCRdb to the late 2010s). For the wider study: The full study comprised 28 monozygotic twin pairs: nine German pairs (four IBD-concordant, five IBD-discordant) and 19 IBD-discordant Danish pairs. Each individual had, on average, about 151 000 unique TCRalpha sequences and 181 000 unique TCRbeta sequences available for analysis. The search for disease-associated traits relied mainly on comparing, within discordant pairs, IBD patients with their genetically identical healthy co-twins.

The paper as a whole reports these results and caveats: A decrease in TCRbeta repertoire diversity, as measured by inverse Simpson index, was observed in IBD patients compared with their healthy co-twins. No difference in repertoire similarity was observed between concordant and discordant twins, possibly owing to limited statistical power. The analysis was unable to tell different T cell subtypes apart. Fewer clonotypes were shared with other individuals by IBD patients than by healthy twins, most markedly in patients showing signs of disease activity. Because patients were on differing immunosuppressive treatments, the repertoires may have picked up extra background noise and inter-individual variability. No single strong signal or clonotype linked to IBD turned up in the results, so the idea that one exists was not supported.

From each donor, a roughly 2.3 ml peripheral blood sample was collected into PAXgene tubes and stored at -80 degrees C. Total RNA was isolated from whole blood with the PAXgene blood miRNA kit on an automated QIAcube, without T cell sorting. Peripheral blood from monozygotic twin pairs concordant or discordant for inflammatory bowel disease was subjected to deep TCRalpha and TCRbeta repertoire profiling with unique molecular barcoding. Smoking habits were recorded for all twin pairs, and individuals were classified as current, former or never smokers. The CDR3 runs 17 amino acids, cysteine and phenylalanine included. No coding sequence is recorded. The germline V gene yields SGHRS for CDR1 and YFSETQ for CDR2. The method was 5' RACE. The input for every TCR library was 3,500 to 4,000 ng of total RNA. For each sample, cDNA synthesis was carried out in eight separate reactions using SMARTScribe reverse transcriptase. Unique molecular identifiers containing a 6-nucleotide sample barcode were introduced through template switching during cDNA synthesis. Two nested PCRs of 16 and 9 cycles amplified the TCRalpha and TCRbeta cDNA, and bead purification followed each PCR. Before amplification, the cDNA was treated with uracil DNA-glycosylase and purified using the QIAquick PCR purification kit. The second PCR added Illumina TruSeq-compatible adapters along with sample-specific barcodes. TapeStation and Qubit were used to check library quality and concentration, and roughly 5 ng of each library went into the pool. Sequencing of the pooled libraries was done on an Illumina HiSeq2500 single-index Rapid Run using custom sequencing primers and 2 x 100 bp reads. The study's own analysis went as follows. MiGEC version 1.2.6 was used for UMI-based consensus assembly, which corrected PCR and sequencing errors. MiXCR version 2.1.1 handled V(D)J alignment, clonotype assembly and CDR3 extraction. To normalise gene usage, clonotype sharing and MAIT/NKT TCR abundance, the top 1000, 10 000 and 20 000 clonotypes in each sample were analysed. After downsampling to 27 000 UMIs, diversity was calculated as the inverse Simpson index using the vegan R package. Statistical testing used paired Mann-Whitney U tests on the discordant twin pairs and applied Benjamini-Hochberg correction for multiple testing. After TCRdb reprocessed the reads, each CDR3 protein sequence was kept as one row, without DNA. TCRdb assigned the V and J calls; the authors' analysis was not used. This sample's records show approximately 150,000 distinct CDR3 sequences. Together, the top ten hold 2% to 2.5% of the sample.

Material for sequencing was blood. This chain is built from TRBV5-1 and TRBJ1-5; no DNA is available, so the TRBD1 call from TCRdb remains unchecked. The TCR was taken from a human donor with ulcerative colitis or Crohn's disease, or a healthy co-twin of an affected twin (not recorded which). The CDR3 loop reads CASSLGVGTGTNQPQHF.